This T cell receptor (beta chain) was retrieved from a study of cytomegalovirus exposure and HLA in healthy donors. The CDR3 totals 15 residues. Germline V gene data show CDR1 as SGDLS and CDR2 as YYNGEE. The ends were cut back, 4 bases at V and 1 base at J, with 14 bases in the middle. Only in-frame clones appear in the TCRdb table, and some are missing; sequencing was by immunoSEQ multiplex PCR. Among over 100,000 clones listed, over 75% were seen once. This clone occurred a few times. The TCR comes from a woman aged 18-35 years in good health and CMV-seropositive. The chain couples TRBV9 to TRBJ1-1; perhaps TRBD1 as D (6 bases). Sequenced: PBMCs. CDR3 DNA: TGTGCCAGCAGCTTTAGGACAGAGGGGAACACTGAAGCTTTCTTT. Amino acid sequence: CASSFRTEGNTEAFF.